The 21 T cell receptor beta chains reported below all come from one sample, sequenced in a study of blood T cell repertoires in COVID-19. The assay was immunoSEQ multiplex PCR, and TCRdb's table has in-frame clones only and misses some. Of roughly 160,000 clones in the sample, roughly four fifths were seen once. Sequenced material: PBMCs or T cells enriched from blood (not recorded which). The receptors were gathered from a man aged 50-60 years who had recovered from COVID-19.

Details on this clone: The same CDR3 is also encoded by other DNA sequences in this sample. This chain joins TRBV5-1 and TRBJ2-5, with 8 nucleotides matching TRBD2. CDR1 SGHRS and CDR2 YFSETQ come from the germline V gene. The CDR3 is 15 residues long. V shed 3 bases, J shed 5 bases, and the junction held 9 bases outside the gene matches. The CDR3 sequence: CASSSLAGLKETQYF. The DNA for the CDR3 is TGCGCCAGCAGCTCTTTAGCGGGGCTAAAGGAGACCCAGTACTTC.

The gene calls are TRBV9 and TRBJ1-1; unclear D gene. Germline CDR1 is SGDLS and CDR2 is YYNGEE. The CDR3 loop spans 13 amino acids. V shed 6 bases and J shed 5 bases, with 14 bases lying between them. The CDR3 region is CASTKTTGTEAFF. CDR3 sequence (DNA): TGTGCCAGCACTAAGACAACGGGAACTGAAGCTTTCTTT.

J is TRBJ2-2 and V is TRBV7-2; D is perhaps TRBD2 (6 bases). Trimming cost V 5 bases and J 4 bases, with 11 bases left between them. CDR1 and CDR2 from the germline V gene are SGHTA and FQGNSA. The length of the CDR3 is 14 residues. The CDR3 here is CASSLWGVTGELFF. DNA for the CDR3: TGTGCCAGCAGCCTGTGGGGGGTCACCGGGGAGCTGTTTTTT.

This chain uses TRBV28 with TRBJ1-5, with TRBD1 as a possible D gene (5 bases). The V gene's germline CDR1 is MDHEN and CDR2 SYDVKM. V was pared by 4 bases and J by 2 bases, with 12 bases between. The CDR3 has 15 amino acids. CDR3 sequence (DNA): TGTGCCAGCAGTTCAAGCCAACAGGGCAATCAGCCCCAGCATTTT. Translated, it gives CASSSSQQGNQPQHF.

This clone appeared a single time. The chain employs TRBV3-1 (or the pseudogene TRBV3-2) and TRBJ1-1, with D unresolved. V dropped 7 bases and J dropped 0 bases, with 15 bases sitting between them. Germline CDR1 and CDR2: LGHDT and YNNKEL (reference sequence). This CDR3 comprises 15 residues. The CDR3 loop is CASTATKIMNTEAFF. The CDR3 coding sequence is TGTGCCAGCACCGCCACAAAAATAATGAACACTGAAGCTTTCTTT.

V is TRBV5-6 and J is TRBJ2-1; 9 bases are shared with TRBD2. Germline CDR1 is SGHDT and CDR2 is YYEEEE. This CDR3 region has 16 residues. V shed 2 bases, J shed 0 bases, and the junction held 3 bases outside the gene matches. The CDR3 DNA reads TGTGCCAGCAGCTTCCCAGCGGGGGGCTCCTACAATGAGCAGTTCTTC. It translates to CASSFPAGGSYNEQFF.

The chain uses TRBV18 and TRBJ1-1; D is undetermined. The germline gives CDR1 KGHSH, CDR2 LQKENI. V gave up 3 bases and J gave up 5 bases, with 22 bases separating them. The CDR3 is 17 residues long. This CDR3 reads CASSPYLTDQRGTEAFF. Written as DNA, the CDR3 is TGTGCCAGCTCACCGTATTTAACAGACCAACGAGGGACTGAAGCTTTCTTT.

The chain recombines TRBV28 with TRBJ1-5; D is ambiguous. CDR3 length: 15 amino acids. V was pared by 3 bases and J by 4 bases, with 13 bases between. The germline V gene has CDR1 MDHEN and CDR2 SYDVKM. CDR3 residues: CASSLVAGANQPQHF. CDR3 nucleotides: TGTGCCAGCAGTTTGGTAGCCGGCGCAAATCAGCCCCAGCATTTT. The full variable domain, rest sourced from reference TRBV28 and TRBJ1-5, is DVKVTQSSRYLVKRTGEKVFLECVQDMDHENMFWYRQDPGLGLRLIYFSYDVKMKEKGDIPEGYSVSREKKERFSLILESASTNQTSMYLCASSLVAGANQPQHFGDGTRLSIL.

In this sample, this clone turned up once. The rearrangement uses TRBV2 and TRBJ1-6, with 12 bases that match TRBD1. CDR3 length: 18 residues. Germline loops: CDR1 SNHLY, CDR2 FYNNEI. The J segment lost 3 bases and the V segment lost 4 bases, leaving 7 bases of the junction unmatched. CDR3 in DNA: TGTGCCAGCAGTGTCCCGGGACAGGGGGCCAGCTATAATTCACCCCTCCACTTT. Encoded protein: CASSVPGQGASYNSPLHF.

This clone was recorded only once. This rearrangement joins TRBV28 to TRBJ1-5; D might be TRBD1 (5 bases). With 5 bases removed from V and 4 bases from J, the gap between germline ends came to 12 bases. CDR1 MDHEN and CDR2 SYDVKM come from the germline V gene. The CDR3 loop spans 14 amino acids. The CDR3, as DNA: TGTGCCAGCAGTGAAAGCGGGGGAAATCAGCCCCAGCATTTT. Its protein product is CASSESGGNQPQHF. Together with reference TRBV28 and TRBJ1-5, the CDR3 gives the full variable domain: DVKVTQSSRYLVKRTGEKVFLECVQDMDHENMFWYRQDPGLGLRLIYFSYDVKMKEKGDIPEGYSVSREKKERFSLILESASTNQTSMYLCASSESGGNQPQHFGDGTRLSIL.

The chain has TRBV5-1 and TRBJ2-3, with 12 bases aligning to TRBD2. With 1 base clipped from V and 6 bases from J, the junction kept 3 bases outside the gene matches. Germline lookup yields CDR1 SGHRS and CDR2 YFSETQ. CDR3 length: 15 amino acids. The CDR3 spells CASSLRTSGVDTQYF. DNA for the CDR3: TGCGCCAGCAGCTTGAGGACTAGCGGGGTTGATACGCAGTATTTT.

The CDR3 bases are TGTGCCAGCTCACCACCGGGACAGAGTTCCTACAATGAGCAGTTCTTC. It specifies CASSPPGQSSYNEQFF. The chain employs TRBV18 and TRBJ2-1; 7 nucleotides agree with TRBD1. The CDR3 is 16 residues long. J gave up 1 base and V 0 bases, and 3 bases lay outside the gene matches. Germline assignment: CDR1 KGHSH and CDR2 LQKENI.

This rearrangement joins TRBV12-2 to TRBJ2-1; the D call TRBD2 from the table was never checked on the DNA. TRBV12-2 is flagged as a pseudogene. The CDR3 runs 16 residues. CDR3: CASRHRRASSYNEQFF. The DNA of the CDR3 is TGTGCAAGTCGCCACCGACGAGCTAGCTCCTACAATGAGCAGTTCTTC.

The chain carries TRBV11-2 and TRBJ2-7; the D gene is possibly TRBD2 (5 bases). V shed 5 bases and J shed 1 base, with 9 bases lying between them. CDR1 is SGHAT, CDR2 FQNNGV, per germline. This CDR3 is 13 amino acids long. For the CDR3, the DNA is TGTGCCAGCAGCGCGGGCCTGTCCTACGAGCAGTACTTC. Protein: CASSAGLSYEQYF.

The chain has TRBV7-2 and TRBJ1-4; TRBD1 aligns across 8 bases. Germline CDR1 and CDR2: SGHTA and FQGNSA. CDR3 size: 15 residues. J lost 2 bases, V lost 4 bases, and 3 bases had no gene match. Here the CDR3 DNA reads TGTGCCAGCAGCTCAGGGGGCTTCACTAATGAAAAACTGTTTTTT. Translation gives CASSSGGFTNEKLFF.

This chain uses TRBV5-1 with TRBJ2-2, with D possibly matching TRBD1 (7 bases). The V and J ends lost 5 bases and 2 bases respectively, with 13 bases between them. From germline, CDR1 is SGHRS and CDR2 YFSETQ. This CDR3 has 15 amino acids. The CDR3 DNA sequence: TGCGCCAGCAGGGAGGGGACAGCCAACACCGGGGAGCTGTTTTTT. Amino acid sequence: CASREGTANTGELFF.

The chain links TRBV28 to TRBJ1-2; weak D call: TRBD1 (5 bases). CDR3 size: 16 residues. Trimming removed 6 bases from V and 4 bases from J, with 21 bases in between. Germline loops: CDR1 MDHEN, CDR2 SYDVKM. CDR3 DNA sequence: TGTGCCAGCAGCCGGGGGTTTTCTAGGGCAGCCTATGGCTACACCTTC. The encoded protein is CASSRGFSRAAYGYTF.

Points on this clone: In the same sample, other DNA sequences code for this CDR3. The chain employs TRBV19 and TRBJ1-5; D unclear. The germline V and J ends were trimmed by 7 bases and 0 bases, with 4 bases remaining between them. Germline CDR1 LNHDA, CDR2 SQIVND (reference sequence). The CDR3 contains 12 residues. Here the CDR3 DNA reads TGTGCCAGTACCTATAGCAATCAGCCCCAGCATTTT. Residues: CASTYSNQPQHF. Using reference TRBV19 and TRBJ1-5 for the parts outside the CDR3, the full variable domain is DGGITQSPKYLFRKEGQNVTLSCEQNLNHDAMYWYRQDPGQGLRLIYYSQIVNDFQKGDIAEGYSVSREKKESFPLTVTSAQKNPTAFYLCASTYSNQPQHFGDGTRLSIL.

This CDR3 is CASSTGTDTQYF. The CDR3 DNA is TGTGCCAGCAGCACAGGGACAGATACGCAGTATTTT. This chain connects TRBV7-9 to TRBJ2-3; TRBD1 might be the D (6 bases). Trimming left V 5 bases short and J 3 bases short, with 6 bases between. The CDR3 runs 12 residues. Germline CDR1 SEHNR, CDR2 FQNEAQ (reference sequence).

The chain carries TRBV12-5 and TRBJ2-1; D gene unclear. V lost 2 bases, J lost 9 bases, and 5 bases lay in between. This CDR3 has 11 residues. The germline V gene has CDR1 LGHNT and CDR2 FRNRAP. The chain's CDR3 is CASGLRVEQFF. CDR3 nucleotides: TGTGCTAGTGGTTTGCGGGTTGAGCAGTTCTTC.

The chain couples TRBV6-2 or TRBV6-3 to TRBJ1-1; the D is unclear. This CDR3 contains 13 residues. The germline gives CDR1 MNHEY, CDR2 SVGEGT. Trimming left V 6 bases short and J 1 base short, with 9 bases between. The CDR3 DNA reads as TGTGCCAGCAGCAACGCGTGGAACACTGAAGCTTTCTTT. Its translation is CASSNAWNTEAFF.